One sample yielded the 8 T cell receptor beta chains listed below, sequenced in a study of shared T cell receptors in the human thymus. Produced via immunoSEQ multiplex PCR; TCRdb's table is partial and in-frame only. Found here are tens of thousands of clones, 90% to 95% of them singletons; the top ten hold 0.03% to 0.04%. The sequenced material came from thymocytes. The source is a human donor.

V gene TRBV2 combines with J gene TRBJ2-5; no firm D call. Germline V gene data show CDR1 as SNHLY and CDR2 as FYNNEI. The CDR3 loop spans 13 amino acids. V was shortened by 2 bases and J by 3 bases, with 7 bases between the two germline ends. In nucleotides, the CDR3 is TGTGCCAGCAGTGAACCGGGCAAAGAGACCCAGTACTTC. Its translation is CASSEPGKETQYF.

This chain links TRBV10-2 with TRBJ1-5; D gene ambiguous. Germline lookup yields CDR1 WSHSY and CDR2 SAAADI. Between the trimmed V and J ends, which lost 6 bases and 7 bases, there was a span of 10 bases. This CDR3 spans 12 amino acids. The CDR3 nucleotides read TGCGCCAGCAGGAACAAAAAACAGCCCCAGCATTTT. It is translated as CASRNKKQPQHF.

The rearrangement joins TRBV20-1 to TRBJ1-2, with 10 positions matching TRBD1. CDR3 length: 11 residues. Germline V CDR1 and CDR2: DFQATT, SNEGSKA (reference sequence). The CDR3 DNA reads as TGCAGCAGACAGGGGGCGCTTGGCTACACCTTC. Translation: CSRQGALGYTF.

In its sample, this clone was seen once. V usage is TRBV2 and J usage is TRBJ1-2; D unresolved. V was cut by 7 bases and J by 4 bases, with 13 bases left in between. The CDR3 sequence is 13 residues long. The germline V gene has CDR1 SNHLY and CDR2 FYNNEI. The CDR3 DNA reads as TGTGCCAGCACCAGAGGATCAACCTATGGCTACACCTTC. As protein: CASTRGSTYGYTF.

This rearrangement joins TRBV5-5 to TRBJ1-1; no definite D call. Between the trimmed V and J ends, which lost 1 base and 1 base, there was a span of 11 bases. This CDR3 comprises 15 residues. The germline V gene encodes CDR1 SGHKS and CDR2 YYEKEE (reference sequence). The DNA for the CDR3 is TGTGCCAGCAGCTTGCCCTCGGACGGGAACACTGAAGCTTTCTTT. Its protein product is CASSLPSDGNTEAFF.

V gene TRBV19 combines with J gene TRBJ2-5, with TRBD2 matching over 8 bases. V was clipped by 6 bases and J by 3 bases; unmatched bases: 12. The CDR3 extends over 16 amino acids. Per the germline V gene, CDR1 is LNHDA and CDR2 is SQIVND (reference sequence). CDR3 in amino acids: CASSTIIAGKEETQYF. The CDR3 coding sequence is TGTGCCAGTAGCACGATTATAGCGGGGAAAGAAGAGACCCAGTACTTC. Drawing the rest from reference TRBV19 and TRBJ2-5, the complete variable domain is DGGITQSPKYLFRKEGQNVTLSCEQNLNHDAMYWYRQDPGQGLRLIYYSQIVNDFQKGDIAEGYSVSREKKESFPLTVTSAQKNPTAFYLCASSTIIAGKEETQYFGPGTRLLVL.

The chain couples TRBV7-2 to TRBJ1-5, with D unresolved. The CDR3 consists of 14 residues. CDR1 is SGHTA and CDR2 is FQGNSA in the germline V gene. V shed 5 bases and J shed 6 bases, with 14 bases lying between them. The CDR3 protein is CASSPPPEGQPQHF. The CDR3 bases are TGTGCCAGCAGCCCGCCGCCGGAAGGTCAGCCCCAGCATTTT.

CDR3 DNA sequence: TGTGCCAGCAGTAACCAGGTTTCTGGCACAGATACGCAGTATTTT. It yields the protein CASSNQVSGTDTQYF. The gene calls are TRBV6-1 and TRBJ2-3; D remains unclear. The germline V gene has CDR1 MNHNS and CDR2 SASEGT. Between the trimmed V and J ends, which lost 5 bases and 1 base, there was a span of 13 bases. This CDR3 has 15 residues.